This T cell receptor beta chain was documented in a study of cytomegalovirus exposure and HLA in healthy donors. With regard to this clone: One end of the junction does not line up with germline, which may come from a read error.

PCR used 60 Vbeta primers and 13 Jbeta primers. Profiling relied on immunoSEQ multiplex PCR, and the TCRdb table lists in-frame clones only, not all of them. The repertoire includes about 150,000 clones, nearly 10% of them detected once, and about 1.9% sits in the top ten. The germline V gene has CDR1 SSHAT and CDR2 FNYEAQ (reference sequence). The CDR3 spans 16 residues. The specimen was PBMCs. This clonotype originated in a man aged 50 to 59 in good health and CMV-seronegative. The J gene is TRBJ2-2, the V gene TRBV7-7; 8 nucleotides line up with TRBD1. This chain's CDR3 is CASSLRTGPRTGELFF. The CDR3 DNA follows: TGTGCTAGCAGCCTCCGGACAGGGCCACGGACCGGGGAGCTGTTTTTT.